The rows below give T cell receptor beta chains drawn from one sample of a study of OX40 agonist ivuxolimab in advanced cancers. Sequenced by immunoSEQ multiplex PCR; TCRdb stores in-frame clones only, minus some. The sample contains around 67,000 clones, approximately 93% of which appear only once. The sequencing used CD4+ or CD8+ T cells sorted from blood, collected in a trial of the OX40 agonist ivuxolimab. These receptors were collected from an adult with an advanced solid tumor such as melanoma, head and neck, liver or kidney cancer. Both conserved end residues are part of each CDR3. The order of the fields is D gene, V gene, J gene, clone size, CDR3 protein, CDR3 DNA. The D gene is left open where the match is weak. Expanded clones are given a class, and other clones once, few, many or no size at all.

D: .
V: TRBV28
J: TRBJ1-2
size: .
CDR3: CASSLSTRGSFYGYTF
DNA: TGTGCCAGCAGTTTAAGTACCAGGGGCAGTTTCTATGGCTACACCTTC

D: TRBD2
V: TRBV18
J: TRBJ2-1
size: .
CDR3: CASSPTGLAGGGEQFF
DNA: TGTGCCAGCTCACCGACCGGACTAGCGGGAGGGGGGGAGCAGTTCTTC

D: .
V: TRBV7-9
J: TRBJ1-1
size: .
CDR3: CASSFGSENTEAFF
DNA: TGTGCCAGCAGCTTTGGTAGTGAGAACACTGAAGCTTTCTTT

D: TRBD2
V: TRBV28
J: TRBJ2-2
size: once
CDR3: CASSPTSGATNTGELFF
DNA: TGTGCCAGCAGTCCAACTAGCGGGGCCACGAACACCGGGGAGCTGTTTTTT

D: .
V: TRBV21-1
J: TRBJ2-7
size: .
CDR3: CASSKCPSYEQYF
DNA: TGTGCCAGCAGCAAATGCCCCTCCTACGAGCAGTACTTC

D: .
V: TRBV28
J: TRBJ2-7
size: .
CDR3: CASSSAGSRPSYEQYF
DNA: TGTGCCAGCAGTTCGGCAGGGTCTAGGCCTTCCTACGAGCAGTACTTC

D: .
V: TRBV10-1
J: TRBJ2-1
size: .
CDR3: CASSAGPYNEQFF
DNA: TGCGCCAGCAGCGCAGGGCCCTACAATGAGCAGTTCTTC

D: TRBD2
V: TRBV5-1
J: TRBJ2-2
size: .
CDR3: CASSLGLAGAGELFF
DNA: TGCGCCAGCAGCTTGGGGCTAGCGGGAGCCGGGGAGCTGTTTTTT

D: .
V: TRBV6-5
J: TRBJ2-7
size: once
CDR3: CASSYGAPVTYEQYF
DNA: TGTGCCAGCAGTTACGGCGCACCGGTAACCTACGAGCAGTACTTC

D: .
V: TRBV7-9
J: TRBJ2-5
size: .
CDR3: CASSSLRGGHNQETQYF
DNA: TGTGCCAGCAGCTCCCTCCGCGGGGGACACAACCAAGAGACCCAGTACTTC

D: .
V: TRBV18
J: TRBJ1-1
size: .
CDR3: CASSPEVGNTEAFF
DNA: TGTGCCAGCTCACCCGAAGTGGGGAACACTGAAGCTTTCTTT

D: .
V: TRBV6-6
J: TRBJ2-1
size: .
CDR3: CASAAGISYNEQFF
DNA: TGTGCCAGCGCGGCGGGGATCTCCTACAATGAGCAGTTCTTC

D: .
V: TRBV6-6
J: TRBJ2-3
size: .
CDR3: CASSSTDTQYF
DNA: TGTGCCAGCAGTTCCACAGATACGCAGTATTTT

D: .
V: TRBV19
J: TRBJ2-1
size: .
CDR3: CASSIQNYNEQFF
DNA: TGTGCCAGTAGTATCCAGAACTACAATGAGCAGTTCTTC

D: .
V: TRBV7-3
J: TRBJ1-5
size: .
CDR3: CASSLSGTNCSNQPQHF
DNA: TGTGCCAGCAGCTTATCGGGGACAAACTGTAGCAATCAGCCCCAGCATTTT

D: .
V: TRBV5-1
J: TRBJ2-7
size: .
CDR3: CASSLDYGAEQYF
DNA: TGCGCCAGCAGCTTGGACTATGGGGCAGAGCAGTACTTC

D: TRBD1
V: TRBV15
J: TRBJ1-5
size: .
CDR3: CATSEWTGDQPQHF
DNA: TGTGCCACCAGCGAGTGGACAGGGGATCAGCCCCAGCATTTT

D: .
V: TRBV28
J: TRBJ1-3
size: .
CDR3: CASSSPRGNRNTIYF
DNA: TGTGCCAGCAGTTCCCCCAGGGGTAATAGAAACACCATATATTTT

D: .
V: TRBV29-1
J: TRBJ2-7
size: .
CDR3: CSVAPKSYEQYF
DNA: TGCAGCGTTGCGCCTAAGTCCTACGAGCAGTACTTC

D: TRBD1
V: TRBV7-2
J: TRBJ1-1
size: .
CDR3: CASSQTGTEAFF
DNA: TGTGCCAGCAGCCAGACAGGGACTGAAGCTTTCTTT

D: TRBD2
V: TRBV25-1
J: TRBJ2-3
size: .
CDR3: CASSNRDGLAGGGTQYF
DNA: TGTGCCAGCAGTAACCGGGACGGATTAGCGGGAGGGGGTACGCAGTATTTT

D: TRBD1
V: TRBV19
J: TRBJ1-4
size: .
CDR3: CASSTGQNNEKLFF
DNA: TGTGCCAGTAGTACGGGACAGAATAATGAAAAACTGTTTTTT

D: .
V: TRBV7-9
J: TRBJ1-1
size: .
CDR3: CASSLMGAVGDTEAFF
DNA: TGTGCCAGCAGCTTAATGGGGGCTGTCGGTGACACTGAAGCTTTCTTT

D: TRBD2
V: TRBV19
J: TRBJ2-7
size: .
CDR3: CASSIAPSGATYEQYF
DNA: TGTGCCAGTAGTATAGCCCCTAGCGGGGCTACCTACGAGCAGTACTTC

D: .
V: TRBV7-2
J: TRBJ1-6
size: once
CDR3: CASSVNNSPLHF
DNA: TGTGCCAGCAGCGTTAATAATTCACCCCTCCACTTT

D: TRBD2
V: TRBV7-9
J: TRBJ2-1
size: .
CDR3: CASSRFVAGGLNEQFF
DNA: TGTGCCAGCAGCCGCTTTGTGGCGGGGGGTCTCAATGAGCAGTTCTTC

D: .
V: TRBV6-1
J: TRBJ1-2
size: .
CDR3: CASSAEDYGYTF
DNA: TGTGCCAGCAGCGCGGAAGACTATGGCTACACCTTC

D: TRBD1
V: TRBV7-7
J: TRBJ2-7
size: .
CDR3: CASSLRRDRFHEQYF
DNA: TGTGCTAGCAGCCTGAGACGGGACAGGTTCCACGAGCAGTACTTC

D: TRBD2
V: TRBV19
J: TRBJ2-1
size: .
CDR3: CASSARALLAGETNEQFF
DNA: TGTGCCAGTAGTGCCCGAGCCCTACTAGCGGGAGAAACAAATGAGCAGTTCTTC

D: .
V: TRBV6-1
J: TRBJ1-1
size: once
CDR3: CASSEGRYTEAFF
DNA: TGTGCCAGCAGTGAAGGCAGGTACACTGAAGCTTTCTTT

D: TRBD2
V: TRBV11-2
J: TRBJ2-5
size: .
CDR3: CASSLGLAGTYQETQYF
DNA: TGTGCCAGCAGCTTAGGCCTAGCGGGGACATACCAAGAGACCCAGTACTTC

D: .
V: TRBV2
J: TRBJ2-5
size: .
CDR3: CASRSDGPVETQYF
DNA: TGTGCCAGCAGATCGGACGGCCCCGTGGAGACCCAGTACTTC

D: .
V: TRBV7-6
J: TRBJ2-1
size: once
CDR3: CASSTRYDSYNEQFF
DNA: TGTGCCAGCAGCACCCGCTATGACAGCTACAATGAGCAGTTCTTC

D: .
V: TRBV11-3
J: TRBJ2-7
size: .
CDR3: CASSLERGQSYEQYF
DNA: TGTGCCAGCAGCTTAGAGAGGGGACAATCCTACGAGCAGTACTTC

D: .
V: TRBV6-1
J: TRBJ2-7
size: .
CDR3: CASSVLGYEQYF
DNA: TGTGCCAGCAGTGTGTTGGGCTACGAGCAGTACTTC

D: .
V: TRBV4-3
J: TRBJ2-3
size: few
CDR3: CASSQGSEPYTDTQYF
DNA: TGCGCCAGCAGCCAGGGCAGTGAGCCCTACACAGATACGCAGTATTTT

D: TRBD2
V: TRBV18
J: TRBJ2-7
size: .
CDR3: CASSPQSSSGGYYEQYF
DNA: TGTGCCAGCTCACCACAGTCATCCAGCGGGGGTTATTACGAGCAGTACTTC

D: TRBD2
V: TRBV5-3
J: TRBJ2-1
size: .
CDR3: CARSLNGRLAREQFF
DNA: TGTGCCAGAAGCTTAAACGGAAGACTAGCTCGAGAGCAGTTCTTC

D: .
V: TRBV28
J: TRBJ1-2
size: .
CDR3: CASSLSGNYGYTF
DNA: TGTGCCAGCAGTTTATCAGGGAACTATGGCTACACCTTC

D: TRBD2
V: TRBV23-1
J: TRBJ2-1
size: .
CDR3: CASSHYGLAPYNEQFF
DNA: TGCGCCAGCAGTCATTATGGACTAGCGCCCTACAATGAGCAGTTCTTC

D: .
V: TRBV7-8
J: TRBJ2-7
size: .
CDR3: CASSLVRVATGYEQYF
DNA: TGTGCCAGCAGCTTAGTTAGGGTAGCCACAGGTTACGAGCAGTACTTC

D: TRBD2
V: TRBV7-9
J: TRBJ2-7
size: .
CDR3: CASSLVSGGHYEQYF
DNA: TGTGCCAGCAGCTTAGTTAGCGGGGGCCACTACGAGCAGTACTTC

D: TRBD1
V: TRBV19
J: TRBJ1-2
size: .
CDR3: CASSMTGSGGYTF
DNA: TGTGCCAGTAGTATGACAGGGTCCGGCGGCTACACCTTC

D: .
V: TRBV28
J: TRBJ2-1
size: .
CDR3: CASRRTTGLPGNEQFF
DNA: TGTGCCAGCAGGCGGACAACGGGACTCCCCGGCAATGAGCAGTTCTTC

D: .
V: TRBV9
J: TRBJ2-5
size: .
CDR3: CASSFDPSGETQYF
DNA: TGTGCCAGCAGCTTTGATCCCTCCGGGGAGACCCAGTACTTC

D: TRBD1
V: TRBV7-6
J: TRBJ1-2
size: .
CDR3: CASSSRTGGSEGYTF
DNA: TGTGCCAGCAGCTCTCGGACAGGGGGAAGTGAAGGCTACACCTTC

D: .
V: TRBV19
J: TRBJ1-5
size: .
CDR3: CASRMGGAGNQPQHF
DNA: TGTGCCAGTAGGATGGGGGGAGCCGGCAATCAGCCCCAGCATTTT

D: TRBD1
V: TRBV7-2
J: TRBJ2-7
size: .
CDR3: CASSLEGQGAYEQYF
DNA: TGTGCCAGCAGCTTAGAGGGGCAGGGGGCCTACGAGCAGTACTTC

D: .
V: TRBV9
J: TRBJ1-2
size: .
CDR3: CASSGGGVGYTF
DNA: TGTGCCAGCAGCGGGGGAGGGGTAGGCTACACCTTC

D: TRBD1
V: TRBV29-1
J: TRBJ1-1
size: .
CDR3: CSASGQVYTEAFF
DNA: TGCAGCGCCTCTGGACAGGTCTACACTGAAGCTTTCTTT

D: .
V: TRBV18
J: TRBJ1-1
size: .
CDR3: CASSPNSANTEAFF
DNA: TGTGCCAGCTCACCAAACTCCGCTAACACTGAAGCTTTCTTT

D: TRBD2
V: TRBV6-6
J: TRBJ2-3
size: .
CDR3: CASSRGGATQYF
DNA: TGTGCCAGCAGCCGCGGGGGGGCGACGCAGTATTTT

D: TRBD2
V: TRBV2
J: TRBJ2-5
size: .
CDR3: CASTRGASGETQYF
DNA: TGTGCCAGCACGCGGGGGGCCAGCGGTGAGACCCAGTACTTC

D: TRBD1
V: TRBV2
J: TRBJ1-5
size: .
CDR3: CASGDRRLDQPQHF
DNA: TGTGCCAGCGGGGACAGGAGGCTGGATCAGCCCCAGCATTTT